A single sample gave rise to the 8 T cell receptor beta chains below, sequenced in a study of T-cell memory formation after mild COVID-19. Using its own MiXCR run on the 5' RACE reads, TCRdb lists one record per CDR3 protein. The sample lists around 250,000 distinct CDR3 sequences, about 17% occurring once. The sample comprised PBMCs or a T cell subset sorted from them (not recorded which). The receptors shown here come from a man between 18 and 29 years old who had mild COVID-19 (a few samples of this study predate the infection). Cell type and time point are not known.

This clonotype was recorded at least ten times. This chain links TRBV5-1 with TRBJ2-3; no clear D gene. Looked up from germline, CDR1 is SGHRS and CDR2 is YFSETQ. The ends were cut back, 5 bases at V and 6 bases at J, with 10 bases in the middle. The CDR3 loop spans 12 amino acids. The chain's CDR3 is CASSRLSDTQYF. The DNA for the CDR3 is TGCGCCAGCAGTCGGTTATCGGATACGCAGTATTTT.

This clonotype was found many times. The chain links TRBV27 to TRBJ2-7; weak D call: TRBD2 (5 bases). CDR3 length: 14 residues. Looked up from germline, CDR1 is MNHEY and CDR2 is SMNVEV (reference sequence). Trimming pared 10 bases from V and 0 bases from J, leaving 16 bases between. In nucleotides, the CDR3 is TGTGCCACCCGGAAAGAGGGCCACTCCTACGAGCAGTACTTC. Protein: CATRKEGHSYEQYF.

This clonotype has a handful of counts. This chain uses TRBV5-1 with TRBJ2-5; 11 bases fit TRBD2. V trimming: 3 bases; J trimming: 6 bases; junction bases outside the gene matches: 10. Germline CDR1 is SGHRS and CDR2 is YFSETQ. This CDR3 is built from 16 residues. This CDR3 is CASSSLAGGPVKTQYF. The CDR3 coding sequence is TGCGCCAGCAGCTCCTTAGCGGGGGGGCCTGTAAAGACCCAGTACTTC.

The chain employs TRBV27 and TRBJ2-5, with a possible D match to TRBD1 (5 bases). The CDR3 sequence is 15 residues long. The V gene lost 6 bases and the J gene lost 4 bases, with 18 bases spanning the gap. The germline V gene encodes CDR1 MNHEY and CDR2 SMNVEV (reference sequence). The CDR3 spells CASRPTGRRGETQYF. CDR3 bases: TGTGCCAGCAGACCAACTGGACGAAGGGGAGAGACCCAGTACTTC.

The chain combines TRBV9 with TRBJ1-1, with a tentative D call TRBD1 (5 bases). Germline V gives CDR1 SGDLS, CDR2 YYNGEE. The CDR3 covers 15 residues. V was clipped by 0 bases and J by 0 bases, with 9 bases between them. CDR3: CASSVASGMNTEAFF. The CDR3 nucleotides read TGTGCCAGCAGCGTAGCTTCAGGGATGAACACTGAAGCTTTCTTT.

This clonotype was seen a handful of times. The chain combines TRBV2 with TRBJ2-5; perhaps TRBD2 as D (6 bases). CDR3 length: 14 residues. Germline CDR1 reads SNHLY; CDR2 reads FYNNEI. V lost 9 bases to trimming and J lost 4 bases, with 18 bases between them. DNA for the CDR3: TGTGCCAGTTATAGCGTGGGAGGCGGAGAGACCCAGTACTTC. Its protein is CASYSVGGGETQYF.

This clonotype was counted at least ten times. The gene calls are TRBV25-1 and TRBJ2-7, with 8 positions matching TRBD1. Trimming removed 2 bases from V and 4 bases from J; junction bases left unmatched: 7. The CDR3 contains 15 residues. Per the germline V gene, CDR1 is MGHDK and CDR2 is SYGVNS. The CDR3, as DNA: TGTGCCAGCAGTGAAGGTAACAGGGGGGTGTACGAGCAGTACTTC. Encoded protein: CASSEGNRGVYEQYF.

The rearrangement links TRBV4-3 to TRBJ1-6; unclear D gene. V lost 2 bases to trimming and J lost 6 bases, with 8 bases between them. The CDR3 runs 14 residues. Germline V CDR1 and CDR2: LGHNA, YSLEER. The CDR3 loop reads CASSQLSTNSPLHF. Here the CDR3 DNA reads TGCGCCAGCAGCCAACTCAGTACTAATTCACCCCTCCACTTT.